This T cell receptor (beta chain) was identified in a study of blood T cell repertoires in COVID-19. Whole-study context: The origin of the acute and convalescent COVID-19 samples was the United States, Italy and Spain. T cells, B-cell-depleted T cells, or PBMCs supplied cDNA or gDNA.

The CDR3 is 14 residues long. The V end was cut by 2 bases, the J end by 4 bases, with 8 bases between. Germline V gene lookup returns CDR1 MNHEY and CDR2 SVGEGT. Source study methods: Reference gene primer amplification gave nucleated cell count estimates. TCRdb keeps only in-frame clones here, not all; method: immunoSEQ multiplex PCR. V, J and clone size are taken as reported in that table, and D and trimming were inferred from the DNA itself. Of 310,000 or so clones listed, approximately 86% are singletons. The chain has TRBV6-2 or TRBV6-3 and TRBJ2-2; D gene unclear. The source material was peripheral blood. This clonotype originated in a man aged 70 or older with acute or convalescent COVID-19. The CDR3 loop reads CASSYHSTTGELFF. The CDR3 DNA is TGTGCCAGCAGTTACCACTCTACCACCGGGGAGCTGTTTTTT.